Presented here are 28 T cell receptor beta chains from one specimen sequenced in a study of blood T cell repertoires in COVID-19. Repertoires were generated with immunoSEQ multiplex PCR, while TCRdb's copy carries only in-frame clones and drops some. The sample has about 150,000 clones, 80% to 85% seen once. Sequencing was done on a sample of peripheral blood. The receptors stem from a man aged 65 to 79 with active or convalescent COVID-19.

The chain combines TRBV9 with TRBJ2-7; 13 nucleotides match TRBD2. Germline V gene sequence: CDR1 SGDLS, CDR2 YYNGEE. The J segment lost 6 bases and the V segment lost 7 bases, leaving 7 bases of the junction unmatched. This CDR3 has 14 amino acids. In nucleotides, the CDR3 is TGTGCCAGCTCTCGGGGACTAGCGGGAACCGAGCAGTACTTC. Amino acid sequence: CASSRGLAGTEQYF.

CDR3 protein: CASSRTSGTASYEQYF. DNA for the CDR3: TGCGCCAGCAGCCGGACCTCCGGGACAGCCTCCTACGAGCAGTACTTC. This chain joins TRBV4-1 and TRBJ2-7, with 7 bases fitting TRBD1. V dropped 4 bases and J dropped 0; count of bases not matched to a gene: 9. Per the germline V gene, CDR1 is MGHRA and CDR2 is YSYEKL. This CDR3 comprises 16 residues.

The V and J genes are TRBV29-1 and TRBJ1-1; D uncertain. The V end was cut by 3 bases, the J end by 1 base, with 9 bases between. This CDR3 region has 13 residues. The germline gives CDR1 SQVTM, CDR2 ANQGSEA. The chain's CDR3 is CSVDQISNTEAFF. The DNA of the CDR3 is TGCAGCGTTGACCAGATCTCGAACACTGAAGCTTTCTTT.

The genes are TRBV7-8 and TRBJ2-5; possibly TRBD1 for D (6 bases). Deletions cut 5 bases from V and 7 bases from J, with 11 bases between. Germline assignment: CDR1 SGHVS and CDR2 FQNEAQ. The CDR3 contains 12 residues. The CDR3 DNA follows: TGTGCCAGCAGCCTTAAAGGGGGGACCCAGTACTTC. Translated, it gives CASSLKGGTQYF.

This chain connects TRBV4-3 to TRBJ2-7; 7 bases map to TRBD1. V was pared by 4 bases and J by 2 bases, with 8 bases of the junction left unmatched. The CDR3 runs to 15 residues. Germline CDR1 reads LGHNA; CDR2 reads YSLEER. CDR3 DNA: TGCGCCAGCAGCCCCCGGTGGGACAGTCCCTACGAGCAGTACTTC. Amino acids: CASSPRWDSPYEQYF.

This clone was seen a few times. The chain combines TRBV2 with TRBJ1-1; TRBD1 might be the D (5 bases). V lost 4 bases, J lost 2 bases, and 8 bases lay in between. CDR3 length: 13 residues. Per the germline V gene, CDR1 is SNHLY and CDR2 is FYNNEI. The CDR3 DNA reads as TGTGCCAGCAGTGTACAGGAAAACACTGAAGCTTTCTTT. Residues: CASSVQENTEAFF.

This chain connects TRBV6-5 to TRBJ2-3, with 9 bases identical to TRBD1. The CDR3 covers 15 residues. The J segment lost 1 base and the V segment lost 6 bases, leaving 5 bases of the junction unmatched. Germline V gene sequence: CDR1 MNHEY, CDR2 SVGAGI. DNA for the CDR3: TGTGCCAGCAGACCGGGACAGGGTGGCACAGATACGCAGTATTTT. Its translation is CASRPGQGGTDTQYF.

This sequence joins TRBV3-1 (or the pseudogene TRBV3-2) and TRBJ2-7; no clear D. V lost 3 bases and J 4 bases, leaving 19 bases between the germline ends. Germline CDR1 and CDR2: LGHDT and YNNKEL (reference sequence). The CDR3 runs to 16 residues. The CDR3 DNA is TGTGCCAGCAGCCAGAATTCGAGGCCCTCGGCTTACGAGCAGTACTTC. Its translation is CASSQNSRPSAYEQYF.

This chain links TRBV3-1 (or the pseudogene TRBV3-2) with TRBJ2-5; TRBD1 matches 10 bases. Trimming took 1 base from V and 5 from J; bases not matched to a gene: 4. CDR1 is LGHDT and CDR2 is YNNKEL in the germline V gene (reference sequence). This CDR3 has 15 residues. The CDR3 loop is CASSQGTGGYETQYF. DNA of the CDR3: TGTGCCAGCAGCCAAGGGACAGGGGGTTATGAGACCCAGTACTTC.

The V call is TRBV7-3, the J call TRBJ1-1; no clear D gene. The length of the CDR3 is 15 residues. V was cut by 0 bases and J by 1 base, with 9 bases left in between. The V gene's germline CDR1 is SGHTA and CDR2 FQGTGA. The CDR3 protein is CASSLTPAGNTEAFF. The DNA of the CDR3 is TGTGCCAGCAGCTTAACGCCGGCGGGGAACACTGAAGCTTTCTTT.

J is TRBJ1-6 and V is TRBV6-1, with 7 nucleotides matching TRBD1. V shed 3 bases, J shed 2 bases, and the junction held 13 bases outside the gene matches. CDR1 is MNHNS, CDR2 SASEGT, per germline. This CDR3 has 19 amino acids. In DNA, the CDR3 is TGTGCCAGCAGTGATCAGAGGGGGCGAATGTGGACCTATAATTCACCCCTCCACTTT. Its translation: CASSDQRGRMWTYNSPLHF.

The rearrangement joins TRBV3-1 (or the pseudogene TRBV3-2) to TRBJ2-2, with TRBD2 identical over 10 bases. CDR3 length: 18 residues. After removal of 8 bases from V and 2 bases from J, the junction contained 14 bases not matched to a gene. The germline gives CDR1 LGHDT, CDR2 YNNKEL (reference sequence). The CDR3 is CASAARGSGGRNTGELFF. As DNA, the CDR3 is TGTGCCAGCGCAGCCAGGGGTAGCGGGGGGCGAAACACCGGGGAGCTGTTTTTT.

This chain joins TRBV7-2 and TRBJ1-2; the D is unclear. CDR3 length: 16 residues. The V and J ends lost 1 base and 0 bases respectively, with 12 bases between them. Per the germline V gene, CDR1 is SGHTA and CDR2 is FQGNSA. The CDR3 protein is CASSLVRYPSNYGYTF. CDR3 in DNA: TGTGCCAGCAGCTTAGTCAGATATCCATCTAACTATGGCTACACCTTC.

The chain has TRBV3-1 (or the pseudogene TRBV3-2) and TRBJ2-2, with D perhaps matching TRBD1 (6 bases). Germline CDR1 reads LGHDT; CDR2 reads YNNKEL (reference sequence). The CDR3 has 15 amino acids. Between the trimmed V and J ends, which lost 5 bases and 2 bases, there was a span of 12 bases. For the CDR3, the DNA is TGTGCCAGCAGCAAAAAGGGACAAAACACCGGGGAGCTGTTTTTT. Its translation is CASSKKGQNTGELFF.

The J gene is TRBJ2-3, the V gene TRBV24-1, with 7 bases that match TRBD2. The V segment lost 3 bases and the J segment 6 bases; nucleotides outside the gene matches: 8. CDR3 size: 15 residues. The germline CDR1 and CDR2 sequences are KGHDR and SFDVKD. CDR3 region: CATSDPRTSGDTQYF. The DNA for the CDR3 is TGTGCCACCAGTGATCCCAGGACTAGTGGGGATACGCAGTATTTT.

This rearrangement joins TRBV11-2 to TRBJ2-1, with D possibly TRBD2 on 6 matching bases. This CDR3 region has 13 residues. V was clipped by 3 bases and J by 3 bases, with 6 bases between them. CDR1 and CDR2 (germline): SGHAT, FQNNGV. The CDR3 sequence: CASSLEGYNEQFF. CDR3 coding DNA: TGTGCCAGCAGCTTGGAGGGCTACAATGAGCAGTTCTTC.

This clone was recorded at least ten times. The CDR3 protein is CASSYGQTTEAFF. In DNA form, the CDR3 reads TGTGCCAGCAGTTACGGGCAGACCACTGAAGCTTTCTTT. The genes are TRBV6-2 or TRBV6-3 and TRBJ1-1; D call uncertain. CDR3 length equals 13 residues. Deletions cut 2 bases from V and 4 bases from J, with 8 bases between. Germline V CDR1 and CDR2: MNHEY, SVGEGT.

This chain joins TRBV28 and TRBJ2-5, with D perhaps TRBD2 (5 bases). V was cut by 5 bases and J by 5 bases, with 15 bases left in between. Germline V gene lookup returns CDR1 MDHEN and CDR2 SYDVKM. The CDR3 runs 14 residues. The CDR3: CASSPERRGETQYF. Here the CDR3 DNA reads TGTGCCAGCAGTCCTGAGCGCCGAGGGGAGACCCAGTACTTC.

V and J are TRBV5-1 and TRBJ1-2, with 12 positions matching TRBD1. This CDR3 contains 14 residues. The J segment lost 8 bases and the V segment lost 4 bases, leaving 6 bases of the junction unmatched. Germline V gene sequence: CDR1 SGHRS, CDR2 YFSETQ. CDR3 in amino acids: CASSIGTGGGGYTF. In DNA, the CDR3 is TGCGCCAGCAGCATCGGGACAGGGGGCGGAGGCTACACCTTC.

The chain is built from TRBV7-2 and TRBJ2-1; 12 bases agree with TRBD2. V shed 1 base, J shed 4 bases, and the junction held 8 bases outside the gene matches. Looked up from germline, CDR1 is SGHTA and CDR2 is FQGNSA. This CDR3 has 18 amino acids. In nucleotides, the CDR3 is TGTGCCAGCAGCTTAGGCGCTAGCGGGAGGGCCAGGTACAATGAGCAGTTCTTC. The encoded protein is CASSLGASGRARYNEQFF.

CDR3 in amino acids: CASSIKTVYSNQPQHF. The CDR3 DNA follows: TGTGCCAGTAGTATAAAGACAGTATATAGCAATCAGCCCCAGCATTTT. The V and J genes are TRBV19 and TRBJ1-5; TRBD1 is a possible D gene (5 bases). The CDR3 is 16 amino acids. The germline V gene has CDR1 LNHDA and CDR2 SQIVND (reference sequence). V lost 2 bases to trimming and J lost 0 bases, with 11 bases between them. The full variable domain, its missing parts supplied by reference TRBV19 and TRBJ1-5, is DGGITQSPKYLFRKEGQNVTLSCEQNLNHDAMYWYRQDPGQGLRLIYYSQIVNDFQKGDIAEGYSVSREKKESFPLTVTSAQKNPTAFYLCASSIKTVYSNQPQHFGDGTRLSIL.

CDR3 region: CASSDARQGTDTQYF. Written as DNA, the CDR3 is TGTGCCAGCAGCGACGCCAGACAGGGAACAGATACGCAGTATTTT. V and J are TRBV7-2 and TRBJ2-3, with 7 bases identical to TRBD1. The CDR3 consists of 15 residues. V was pared by 5 bases and J by 3 bases, with 8 bases of the junction left unmatched. From germline, CDR1 is SGHTA and CDR2 FQGNSA.

The V and J genes are TRBV15 and TRBJ2-7; D is perhaps TRBD1 (6 bases). Trimming removed 4 bases from V and 5 bases from J, with 15 bases in between. Per the germline V gene, CDR1 is LNHNV and CDR2 is YYDKDF (reference sequence). The CDR3 has 14 amino acids. CDR3 protein: CATSTATGVNEQYF. The CDR3, as DNA: TGTGCCACCAGCACCGCGACAGGAGTCAACGAGCAGTACTTC.

The gene calls are TRBV5-1 and TRBJ2-2; tentatively, D is TRBD1 (6 bases). Between the trimmed V and J ends, which lost 3 bases and 1 base, there was a span of 10 bases. Germline V lookup: CDR1 SGHRS, CDR2 YFSETQ. The length of the CDR3 is 15 residues. CDR3 region: CASSWDTLNTGELFF. The CDR3 bases are TGCGCCAGCAGCTGGGACACCTTGAACACCGGGGAGCTGTTTTTT.

J is TRBJ2-7 and V is TRBV4-3; 10 nucleotides agree with TRBD1. V shed 4 bases, J shed 0 bases, and the junction held 3 bases outside the gene matches. The CDR3 is 15 residues long. CDR1 LGHNA and CDR2 YSLEER come from the germline V gene. In DNA form, the CDR3 reads TGCGCCAGCAGCCGTGGGGACAGGGGCTCCTACGAGCAGTACTTC. Protein product: CASSRGDRGSYEQYF.

The CDR3 DNA is TGTGCCAGCAGTTTATCCTCCTCCCTGAGGTCCTACAATGAGCAGTTCTTC. Translated: CASSLSSSLRSYNEQFF. The J gene is TRBJ2-1, the V gene TRBV27; D remains unclear. CDR1 MNHEY and CDR2 SMNVEV come from the germline V gene (reference sequence). The CDR3 spans 17 residues. Between the trimmed V and J ends, which lost 0 bases and 1 base, there was a span of 13 bases.

CDR3 loop: CASSNGQAEGSPLHF. CDR3 sequence (DNA): TGTGCCAGTAGTAATGGACAGGCGGAGGGTTCACCCCTCCACTTT. V usage is TRBV19 and J usage is TRBJ1-6; 7 nucleotides match TRBD1. Germline trimming cut 4 bases from V and 9 bases from J; bases unmatched to any gene: 9. Germline loops: CDR1 LNHDA, CDR2 SQIVND (reference sequence). This CDR3 spans 15 amino acids.

The sample holds one count of this clone. The CDR3 sequence is CASSRGETNEKLFF. As DNA, the CDR3 is TGCGCCAGCAGTCGGGGGGAGACTAATGAAAAACTGTTTTTT. This chain links TRBV5-1 with TRBJ1-4, with a possible D match to TRBD1 (5 bases). CDR3 length: 14 amino acids. V was pared by 5 bases and J by 2 bases, with 10 bases between. CDR1 and CDR2 from the germline V gene are SGHRS and YFSETQ.